A single sample is the source of the 20 T cell receptor beta chains below, sequenced in a study of T cell changes during pregnancy in multiple sclerosis. Sequencing used immunoSEQ multiplex PCR; TCRdb keeps in-frame clones, though not all of them. The sample has 93,000 or so clones, almost 95% seen once. The material was peripheral blood, obtained after pregnancy. The receptors come from a female donor with multiple sclerosis, enrolled in a pregnancy study.

The chain joins TRBV18 to TRBJ2-5; 12 nucleotides match TRBD2. The V segment lost 6 bases and the J segment 5 bases; nucleotides outside the gene matches: 7. This CDR3 comprises 15 residues. CDR1 and CDR2 (germline): KGHSH, LQKENI. The CDR3 is CASSLSGLAGETQYF. The CDR3 DNA reads TGTGCCAGCTCTCTCTCTGGACTAGCGGGGGAGACCCAGTACTTC.

The gene calls are TRBV19 and TRBJ1-1; 7 nucleotides match TRBD1. Germline-derived CDR1 and CDR2 are LNHDA and SQIVND (reference sequence). CDR3 length equals 19 residues. Germline trimming cut 6 bases from V and 3 bases from J; bases unmatched to any gene: 22. CDR3 sequence: CASSPTDRQGYQLDTEAFF. The CDR3 DNA is TGTGCCAGTAGCCCGACTGACCGACAGGGTTATCAGTTAGACACTGAAGCTTTCTTT.

The chain is built from TRBV5-5 and TRBJ2-1; 7 positions agree with TRBD1. With 2 bases clipped from V and 4 bases from J, the junction kept 6 bases outside the gene matches. Looked up from germline, CDR1 is SGHKS and CDR2 is YYEKEE (reference sequence). CDR3 length: 15 residues. DNA for the CDR3: TGTGCCAGCAGCTTAGCTGGACAGGCTTACAATGAGCAGTTCTTC. Its translation: CASSLAGQAYNEQFF.

J is TRBJ2-7 and V is TRBV4-3; TRBD1 might be the D (5 bases). The CDR3 runs to 13 residues. The ends were cut back, 4 bases at V and 2 bases at J, with 9 bases in the middle. Germline CDR1 is LGHNA and CDR2 is YSLEER. The CDR3, as DNA: TGCGCCAGCAGCCCGCGGACACCCTACGAGCAGTACTTC. It encodes CASSPRTPYEQYF.

This rearrangement joins TRBV29-1 to TRBJ2-3; D is unclear. V was clipped by 3 bases and J by 10 bases, with 11 bases between them. Germline CDR1 reads SQVTM; CDR2 reads ANQGSEA. The CDR3 has 11 residues. In nucleotides, the CDR3 is TGCAGCGTTGATCTCGGTTCTGCGCAGTATTTT. Translating gives CSVDLGSAQYF.

The gene calls are TRBV28 and TRBJ2-7; 16 bases match TRBD2. Trimming at V came to 4 bases and at J to 7 bases, leaving 10 bases not matched to a gene. The CDR3 has 17 amino acids. Germline assignment: CDR1 MDHEN and CDR2 SYDVKM. Here the CDR3 DNA reads TGTGCCAGCAGTTCCCCTGGGACTAGCGGGAGGGCGGGGGAGCAGTACTTC. Translating gives CASSSPGTSGRAGEQYF.

The chain joins TRBV10-3 to TRBJ2-7; 11 bases are shared with TRBD1. Trimming removed 0 bases from V and 1 base from J; junction bases left unmatched: 2. Per the germline V gene, CDR1 is ENHRY and CDR2 is SYGVKD. The CDR3 contains 16 residues. Written as DNA, the CDR3 is TGTGCCATCAGTGAGTCGGGACAGGGGGGGTCCTACGAGCAGTACTTC. As protein: CAISESGQGGSYEQYF.

This clone came up once. The chain employs TRBV9 and TRBJ2-7, with TRBD2 matching 12 bases. V trimming: 0 bases; J trimming: 2 bases; junction bases outside the gene matches: 3. The length of the CDR3 is 16 residues. In germline, CDR1 is SGDLS, CDR2 YYNGEE. The CDR3 region is CASSVGLAGDAYEQYF. The CDR3 DNA reads as TGTGCCAGCAGCGTAGGACTAGCGGGGGACGCCTACGAGCAGTACTTC.

The chain joins TRBV11-2 to TRBJ2-7; 9 bases agree with TRBD1. The CDR3 totals 18 residues. Germline CDR1 is SGHAT and CDR2 is FQNNGV. Trimming removed 3 bases from V and 2 bases from J; junction bases left unmatched: 14. The CDR3 region has the DNA TGTGCCAGCAGCTTTTTGGGAGGGGACAGGGTAATAGCCTACGAGCAGTACTTC. Translated, it gives CASSFLGGDRVIAYEQYF.

This clone was seen a handful of times. The rearrangement links TRBV11-3 to TRBJ2-6; D is perhaps TRBD1 (5 bases). Trimming took 6 bases from V and 2 from J, leaving 14 bases between them. Germline assignment: CDR1 SGHNT and CDR2 YENEEA. CDR3 length: 16 amino acids. CDR3 amino acids: CASSQPLGPGANVLTF. CDR3 coding DNA: TGTGCCAGCAGTCAACCCTTGGGGCCTGGGGCCAACGTCCTGACTTTC.

The rearrangement links TRBV7-8 to TRBJ1-1; 10 nucleotides match TRBD1. The germline CDR1 and CDR2 sequences are SGHVS and FQNEAQ. J lost 9 bases, V lost 6 bases, and 10 bases had no gene match. There are 14 residues in the CDR3. The CDR3 DNA reads TGTGCCAGCAGTATTTCGACAGGGGGCATGCAAGCTTTCTTT. This codes for CASSISTGGMQAFF.

V and J are TRBV7-2 and TRBJ1-2, with D perhaps TRBD1 (6 bases). Germline lookup yields CDR1 SGHTA and CDR2 FQGNSA. The V and J ends lost 4 bases and 7 bases respectively, with 16 bases between them. The CDR3 is 14 residues long. CDR3 coding DNA: TGTGCCAGCAGCTCGCGCCAGGGGTGGGGTGGCTACACCTTC. It yields the protein CASSSRQGWGGYTF.

The chain links TRBV7-2 to TRBJ1-6; no firm D call. Deletions cut 2 bases from V and 7 bases from J, with 3 bases between. The germline CDR1 and CDR2 sequences are SGHTA and FQGNSA. CDR3 length: 12 residues. The CDR3 is CASSLQNSPLHF. The CDR3 DNA follows: TGTGCCAGCAGCTTACAGAATTCACCCCTCCACTTT.

The genes are TRBV7-9 and TRBJ2-2; 9 bases are a match to TRBD1. Germline loops: CDR1 SEHNR, CDR2 FQNEAQ (reference sequence). With V trimmed by 8 bases and J by 4 bases, 5 bases remained unmatched. The CDR3 extends over 14 amino acids. CDR3 sequence: CASGRQGGTGELFF. The CDR3 bases are TGTGCCAGCGGCAGACAGGGGGGCACCGGGGAGCTGTTTTTT.

V gene TRBV5-5 combines with J gene TRBJ1-4; D is possibly TRBD1 (6 bases). This CDR3 region has 14 residues. The ends were cut back, 4 bases at V and 8 bases at J, with 15 bases in the middle. The germline CDR1 and CDR2 sequences are SGHKS and YYEKEE (reference sequence). The CDR3 DNA reads TGTGCCAGCAGCGAAGGGACATTCGAGGAAAAACTGTTTTTT. Protein sequence: CASSEGTFEEKLFF.

The V call is TRBV6-5, the J call TRBJ1-3, with no clear D. The CDR3 is 15 amino acids. In germline, CDR1 is MNHEY, CDR2 SVGAGI. The V end was cut by 5 bases, the J end by 7 bases, with 18 bases between. In nucleotides, the CDR3 is TGTGCCAGCAGTCGAGACTCTATCGGTAGGAACACCATATATTTT. Its protein product is CASSRDSIGRNTIYF.

The chain employs TRBV9 and TRBJ1-4; D might be TRBD1 (5 bases). Between the trimmed V and J ends, which lost 4 bases and 5 bases, there was a span of 15 bases. This CDR3 has 15 residues. The V gene's germline CDR1 is SGDLS and CDR2 YYNGEE. CDR3 sequence (DNA): TGTGCCAGCAGCCCCCACCAAGGGGTAAATGAAAAACTGTTTTTT. Protein: CASSPHQGVNEKLFF.

J is TRBJ2-4 and V is TRBV6-5; D gene uncertain. The length of the CDR3 is 14 residues. V dropped 0 bases and J dropped 1 base, with 4 bases sitting between them. CDR1 and CDR2 (germline): MNHEY, SVGAGI. The CDR3 protein is CASSYSRAKNIQYF. Written as DNA, the CDR3 is TGTGCCAGCAGTTACTCCAGGGCCAAAAACATTCAGTACTTC.

The chain joins TRBV7-3 to TRBJ1-6; no firm D call. The CDR3 runs to 13 residues. The V gene's germline CDR1 is SGHTA and CDR2 FQGTGA. Trimming removed 5 bases at V and 8 bases at J, with 10 bases between. The CDR3 loop is CASSISGDSPLHF. CDR3 bases: TGTGCCAGCAGCATCTCCGGAGATTCACCCCTCCACTTT.

V is TRBV19 and J is TRBJ1-1; 9 nucleotides match TRBD1. This CDR3 has 14 residues. After removal of 3 bases from V and 5 bases from J, the junction contained 4 bases not matched to a gene. Germline CDR1 and CDR2: LNHDA and SQIVND (reference sequence). CDR3 sequence: CASSMTGGATEAFF. The CDR3 DNA sequence: TGTGCCAGTAGTATGACAGGGGGTGCGACTGAAGCTTTCTTT.